This entry features one TCR beta chain sequence. The data were taken from a study of blood T cell repertoires in COVID-19. Whole-study context: COVID-19 samples, acute and convalescent, were from the United States, Italy and Spain.

Per the germline V gene, CDR1 is MNHEY and CDR2 is SMNVEV (reference sequence). This CDR3 contains 13 residues. V shed 0 bases, J shed 12 bases, and the junction held 5 bases outside the gene matches. Method: immunoSEQ multiplex PCR; TCRdb's copy keeps in-frame clones and lacks some. The sample carries 200,000 or so clones, 86% recorded once. Specimen: PBMCs or T cells enriched from blood (not recorded which). The source is a middle-aged woman with acute COVID-19. The chain couples TRBV27 to TRBJ1-2; 9 bases are a match to TRBD1. CDR3 sequence: CASSLSLDRGHTF. In DNA, the CDR3 is TGTGCCAGCAGTTTATCTTTGGACAGGGGCCACACCTTC.